The 20 T cell receptor beta chains below come from one sample, sequenced in a study of shared clonotypes between healthy human individuals. Assay used: immunoSEQ multiplex PCR; TCRdb lists only in-frame clones, some missing. Of approximately 1,500,000 clones listed, about 96% are singletons. The sample comprised naive CD4+ T cells sorted from blood. The subset was: CD45RA+ positively selected. These TCRs come from a man aged 25-40 years in good health.

This clone was seen only once. The chain links TRBV11-2 to TRBJ1-5; D gene unclear. The V end was cut by 2 bases, the J end by 1 base, with 12 bases between. The CDR3 runs 16 residues. Germline CDR1 reads SGHAT; CDR2 reads FQNNGV. The CDR3 region has the DNA TGTGCCAGCAGCTTAAGAGGTGATTCCAGCAATCAGCCCCAGCATTTT. Protein sequence: CASSLRGDSSNQPQHF.

The rearrangement uses TRBV11-3 and TRBJ2-1; TRBD2 agrees at 8 bases. The trim removed 0 bases at V and 3 bases at J, leaving 4 bases unmatched. Germline loops: CDR1 SGHNT, CDR2 YENEEA. This CDR3 spans 16 amino acids. CDR3 DNA sequence: TGTGCCAGCAGCTTAGATCCACTAGCGGACTACAATGAGCAGTTCTTC. Amino acid sequence: CASSLDPLADYNEQFF.

This clone was counted a single time. The chain couples TRBV5-6 to TRBJ2-2, with D possibly TRBD2 on 6 matching bases. The germline V gene encodes CDR1 SGHDT and CDR2 YYEEEE. The CDR3 sequence is 16 residues long. V dropped 4 bases and J dropped 1 base, with 14 bases sitting between them. The CDR3 sequence: CASSVRRDLNTGELFF. In DNA, the CDR3 is TGTGCCAGCAGCGTACGGCGGGACTTGAACACCGGGGAGCTGTTTTTT. Variable domain in full (rest from reference TRBV5-6 and TRBJ2-2): DAGVTQSPTHLIKTRGQQVTLRCSPKSGHDTVSWYQQALGQGPQFIFQYYEEEERQRGNFPDRFSGHQFPNYSSELNVNALLLGDSALYLCASSVRRDLNTGELFFGEGSRLTVL.

This clone was found once. V gene TRBV5-4 combines with J gene TRBJ2-5; D may be TRBD1 or TRBD2 (5 bases each). The CDR3 sequence is 15 residues long. The V gene lost 0 bases and the J gene lost 0 bases, with 9 bases spanning the gap. Germline V gene sequence: CDR1 SGHNT, CDR2 YYREEE (reference sequence). The CDR3 loop is CASSLAGRDQETQYF. As DNA, the CDR3 is TGTGCCAGCAGCTTGGCGGGACGGGACCAAGAGACCCAGTACTTC.

The V and J genes are TRBV28 and TRBJ1-2; 10 bases fit TRBD1. The V gene's germline CDR1 is MDHEN and CDR2 SYDVKM. Losses at the gene ends were 1 base for V and 4 bases for J; bases not matched to a gene: 12. The CDR3 sequence is 18 residues long. The CDR3 reads CASSLSGIGQGGIYGYTF. CDR3 in DNA: TGTGCCAGCAGTTTATCGGGCATCGGACAGGGGGGGATCTATGGCTACACCTTC.

With regard to this clone: This CDR3 is also generated by other DNA sequences in the sample. The genes are TRBV10-1 and TRBJ2-7, with D possibly called TRBD1 or TRBD2 (5 bases each). The CDR3 totals 13 residues. Trimming took 2 bases from V and 6 from J, leaving 11 bases between them. The germline CDR1 and CDR2 sequences are WNHNN and SYGVQD (reference sequence). CDR3 sequence: CASSEAGTGEQYF. As DNA, the CDR3 is TGCGCCAGCAGTGAGGCCGGGACCGGCGAGCAGTACTTC.

Only one count was recorded for this clone. CDR3 protein: CAISDREDQPQHF. CDR3 sequence (DNA): TGTGCCATCAGTGACAGAGAGGATCAGCCCCAGCATTTT. The chain recombines TRBV10-3 with TRBJ1-5; the D is unclear. CDR1 and CDR2 (germline): ENHRY, SYGVKD. V was pared by 3 bases and J by 5 bases, with 8 bases between. This CDR3 region has 13 residues.

The chain employs TRBV27 and TRBJ1-3; D is unresolved. The germline gives CDR1 MNHEY, CDR2 SMNVEV (reference sequence). There are 12 residues in the CDR3. V shed 8 bases and J shed 0 bases, with 5 bases lying between them. As DNA, the CDR3 is TGTGCCAGCGGGTTCTCTGGAAACACCATATATTTT. It codes for CASGFSGNTIYF.

The V gene is TRBV5-1, the J gene TRBJ2-1; D possibly corresponds to TRBD2 (5 bases). Trimming cost V 5 bases and J 3 bases, with 9 bases left between them. The CDR3 spans 13 residues. From germline, CDR1 is SGHRS and CDR2 YFSETQ. The CDR3 sequence: CASRNRDYNEQFF. The CDR3 DNA follows: TGCGCCAGCAGGAACCGGGACTACAATGAGCAGTTCTTC.

This chain links TRBV25-1 with TRBJ2-3; TRBD1 matches 11 bases. V shed 5 bases and J 6 bases; nucleotides not matched to a gene: 7. CDR3 length: 15 residues. Germline V gene sequence: CDR1 MGHDK, CDR2 SYGVNS. In nucleotides, the CDR3 is TGTGCCAGCAGTAAGGACAGGGGGCGTTGGGATACGCAGTATTTT. Translated: CASSKDRGRWDTQYF.

V usage is TRBV27 and J usage is TRBJ2-3, with 7 bases fitting TRBD2. With 3 bases clipped from V and 6 bases from J, the junction kept 6 bases outside the gene matches. The germline gives CDR1 MNHEY, CDR2 SMNVEV (reference sequence). This CDR3 contains 14 residues. The CDR3 is CASSFRGDADTQYF. CDR3 nucleotide sequence: TGTGCCAGCAGTTTTCGGGGGGATGCGGATACGCAGTATTTT.

CDR3 nucleotides: TGCAGCGTTGACGGGGAAACAGGGTCTGAAGCTTTCTTT. Residues: CSVDGETGSEAFF. The gene calls are TRBV29-1 and TRBJ1-1; D is possibly TRBD1 (6 bases). This CDR3 spans 13 amino acids. Germline V gene lookup returns CDR1 SQVTM and CDR2 ANQGSEA. Trimming pared 3 bases from V and 6 bases from J, leaving 14 bases between. Using reference TRBV29-1 and TRBJ1-1 for the parts outside the CDR3, the full variable domain is SAVISQKPSRDICQRGTSLTIQCQVDSQVTMMFWYRQQPGQSLTLIATANQGSEATYESGFVIDKFPISRPNLTFSTLTVSNMSPEDSSIYLCSVDGETGSEAFFGQGTRLTVV.

V usage is TRBV18 and J usage is TRBJ1-1; D possibly corresponds to TRBD1 (6 bases). The CDR3 totals 13 residues. Per the germline V gene, CDR1 is KGHSH and CDR2 is LQKENI. V was cut by 0 bases and J by 10 bases, with 12 bases left in between. The CDR3 protein is CASSPPGGATAFF. CDR3 nucleotide sequence: TGTGCCAGCTCACCACCGGGGGGCGCGACAGCTTTCTTT.

The chain uses TRBV6-4 and TRBJ1-2, with 12 bases aligning to TRBD1. The V gene end was trimmed by 6 bases and the J gene end by 8 bases; junction bases not matched to a gene: 16. Germline V gene lookup returns CDR1 MRHNA and CDR2 SNTAGT. This CDR3 contains 17 residues. This CDR3 is CASRRAPSGQGAWGYTF. The CDR3 bases are TGTGCCAGCAGAAGAGCCCCCTCGGGACAGGGGGCTTGGGGCTACACCTTC.

V usage is TRBV5-1 and J usage is TRBJ1-1, with a weak D call TRBD1 (5 bases). The germline V and J ends were trimmed by 4 bases and 0 bases, with 10 bases remaining between them. CDR3 length: 14 amino acids. The V gene's germline CDR1 is SGHRS and CDR2 YFSETQ. CDR3 protein: CASSEGPMNTEAFF. CDR3 nucleotides: TGCGCCAGCAGCGAGGGACCTATGAACACTGAAGCTTTCTTT.

V and J are TRBV5-1 and TRBJ1-1; maybe TRBD1 (5 bases). The CDR3 runs 15 residues. CDR1 is SGHRS, CDR2 YFSETQ, per germline. Trimming took off 3 bases at V and 2 bases at J, with 14 bases between the two ends. This CDR3 is CASSSWDGGNTEAFF. The CDR3 bases are TGCGCCAGCAGCTCCTGGGACGGAGGAAACACTGAAGCTTTCTTT.

The V call is TRBV27, the J call TRBJ2-7; 8 nucleotides line up with TRBD2. The J segment lost 6 bases and the V segment lost 2 bases, leaving 9 bases of the junction unmatched. The CDR3 consists of 15 residues. Germline CDR1 reads MNHEY; CDR2 reads SMNVEV (reference sequence). CDR3 protein: CASSLTPGLGIEQYF. The CDR3 DNA sequence: TGTGCCAGCAGTTTAACCCCGGGACTAGGGATCGAGCAGTACTTC.

This rearrangement joins TRBV20-1 to TRBJ2-7, with 7 bases lining up with TRBD2. Unmatched junction bases numbered 0, after V lost 5 bases and J lost 5 bases. The CDR3 runs 10 residues. Germline V gene data show CDR1 as DFQATT and CDR2 as SNEGSKA (reference sequence). This CDR3 is CSAGGDEQYF. CDR3 DNA sequence: TGCAGTGCTGGGGGGGACGAGCAGTACTTC.

The CDR3 DNA follows: TGCAGCGTCGGACATAGTAACTATGGCTACACCTTC. This gives the protein CSVGHSNYGYTF. V gene TRBV29-1 combines with J gene TRBJ1-2; D possibly corresponds to TRBD1 (5 bases). Germline V gives CDR1 SQVTM, CDR2 ANQGSEA. V lost 6 bases and J lost 1, with 9 bases in between. The CDR3 has 12 residues.

This chain connects TRBV6-5 to TRBJ2-7; 8 bases map to TRBD2. The J segment lost 6 bases and the V segment lost 6 bases, leaving 10 bases of the junction unmatched. The CDR3 sequence is 14 residues long. Germline loops: CDR1 MNHEY, CDR2 SVGAGI. The CDR3: CASRATGGPSEQYF. In DNA form, the CDR3 reads TGTGCCAGCAGAGCTACGGGGGGGCCCAGCGAGCAGTACTTC.